This entry lists 16 T cell receptor beta chains sequenced from one sample in a study of beta chain features in type 1 diabetes. cDNA synthesis used the whole RNA isolate, giving expressed TCRB sequences. The repertoire was sequenced with immunoSEQ multiplex PCR; TCRdb's copy has only in-frame clones and lacks some. The sample holds approximately 200,000 clones, around 10% seen once. The sequencing sample was made of naive CD4+ T cells from blood. Receptors were obtained from a woman aged 18-29 years in good health.

There are a few counts of this clone. The CDR3 DNA follows: TGTGCCAGCAGCAAAGTAGCTTCCTACAATGAGCAGTTCTTC. Translated, it gives CASSKVASYNEQFF. The chain has TRBV21-1 and TRBJ2-1; the D call TRBD2 from the table was never checked on the DNA. TRBV21-1 is termed a pseudogene. The CDR3 is 14 amino acids.

In this sample, this clone turned up a few times. This chain uses TRBV2 with TRBJ2-2, with 8 bases lining up with TRBD2. CDR1 is SNHLY, CDR2 FYNNEI, per germline. CDR3 length: 16 amino acids. V was clipped by 4 bases and J by 4 bases; unmatched bases: 8. CDR3 sequence reads: CASSAGLARGTGELFF. The DNA for the CDR3 is TGTGCCAGCAGTGCCGGACTAGCCCGGGGCACCGGGGAGCTGTTTTTT. Using reference TRBV2 and TRBJ2-2 for the parts outside the CDR3, the full variable domain is EPEVTQTPSHQVTQMGQEVILRCVPISNHLYFYWYRQILGQKVEFLVSFYNNEISEKSEIFDDQFSVERPDGSNFTLKIRSTKLEDSAMYFCASSAGLARGTGELFFGEGSRLTVL.

There are a few counts of this clone. The rearrangement joins TRBV19 to TRBJ2-1, with 9 positions matching TRBD2. V was pared by 0 bases and J by 2 bases, with 2 bases of the junction left unmatched. The CDR3 extends over 16 amino acids. In germline, CDR1 is LNHDA, CDR2 SQIVND (reference sequence). The CDR3 reads CASSIDASGAYNEQFF. The CDR3 nucleotides read TGTGCCAGTAGTATAGACGCTAGCGGGGCCTACAATGAGCAGTTCTTC.

The chain links TRBV19 to TRBJ2-1, with TRBD2 identical over 9 bases. The CDR3 has 16 residues. Germline lookup yields CDR1 LNHDA and CDR2 SQIVND (reference sequence). J was trimmed by 7 bases and V by 3 bases; bases with no gene match: 10. CDR3 loop: CASSMGGRVLGNEQFF. In nucleotides, the CDR3 is TGTGCCAGTAGTATGGGCGGGAGGGTTTTGGGAAATGAGCAGTTCTTC. Variable domain in full (rest from reference TRBV19 and TRBJ2-1): DGGITQSPKYLFRKEGQNVTLSCEQNLNHDAMYWYRQDPGQGLRLIYYSQIVNDFQKGDIAEGYSVSREKKESFPLTVTSAQKNPTAFYLCASSMGGRVLGNEQFFGPGTRLTVL.

The CDR3 here is CASSVGQGLSGNTIYF. The DNA of the CDR3 is TGTGCCAGCAGCGTAGGACAAGGCCTCTCTGGAAACACCATATATTTT. The chain recombines TRBV9 with TRBJ1-3; D uncertain. The germline CDR1 and CDR2 sequences are SGDLS and YYNGEE. The CDR3 is 16 amino acids. The germline V and J ends were trimmed by 0 bases and 0 bases, with 10 bases remaining between them.

The chain joins TRBV7-9 to TRBJ1-5; no firm D call. The V gene's germline CDR1 is SEHNR and CDR2 FQNEAQ (reference sequence). The CDR3 is 13 amino acids. V lost 5 bases and J lost 6, with 11 bases in between. CDR3 sequence reads: CASSQEGGQPQHF. CDR3 DNA sequence: TGTGCCAGCAGCCAGGAAGGAGGTCAGCCCCAGCATTTT.

This clone was seen a handful of times. Different DNA sequences within this sample yield the same CDR3. The chain uses TRBV5-1 and TRBJ2-2, with 7 bases fitting TRBD1. The V and J ends lost 0 bases and 2 bases, in that order; junction bases with no gene match: 1. The CDR3 is 15 amino acids. Germline-derived CDR1 and CDR2 are SGHRS and YFSETQ. The CDR3 bases are TGCGCCAGCAGCTTGGGACAGGGCAACACCGGGGAGCTGTTTTTT. Protein product: CASSLGQGNTGELFF.

This clone was seen a handful of times. This chain uses TRBV7-9 with TRBJ2-6, with D possibly matching TRBD1 (5 bases). Germline V gene sequence: CDR1 SEHNR, CDR2 FQNEAQ (reference sequence). The CDR3 extends over 15 amino acids. V was cut by 0 bases and J by 4 bases, with 7 bases left in between. The DNA of the CDR3 is TGTGCCAGCAGCTTAGCAGGGGCAGGGGCCAACGTCCTGACTTTC. Its translation: CASSLAGAGANVLTF.

The genes are TRBV20-1 and TRBJ1-4; D unresolved. Germline V gives CDR1 DFQATT, CDR2 SNEGSKA (reference sequence). This CDR3 has 9 residues. V was cut by 7 bases and J by 10 bases, with 7 bases left in between. CDR3 amino acids: CSELGKLFF. CDR3 coding DNA: TGCAGTGAGCTTGGAAAACTGTTTTTT.

This clone was seen only a few times. This chain connects TRBV11-2 to TRBJ2-2; D remains ambiguous. The CDR3 sequence is 15 residues long. V was pared by 3 bases and J by 1 base, with 9 bases between. Per germline, CDR1 SGHAT and CDR2 FQNNGV. DNA of the CDR3: TGTGCCAGCAGCTTTATTGGGCGGAACACCGGGGAGCTGTTTTTT. Residues: CASSFIGRNTGELFF.

This chain links TRBV2 with TRBJ2-5; 7 bases are shared with TRBD2. V trimming: 11 bases; J trimming: 5 bases; junction bases outside the gene matches: 14. The CDR3 runs to 14 residues. The germline CDR1 and CDR2 sequences are SNHLY and FYNNEI. CDR3 coding DNA: TGTGCCGGGGGGGGAGCAAGCCTCCTGGAGACCCAGTACTTC. This encodes CAGGGASLLETQYF. Full variable domain (remainder filled in from reference TRBV2 and TRBJ2-5): EPEVTQTPSHQVTQMGQEVILRCVPISNHLYFYWYRQILGQKVEFLVSFYNNEISEKSEIFDDQFSVERPDGSNFTLKIRSTKLEDSAMYFCAGGGASLLETQYFGPGTRLLVL.

This clone was counted between two and nine times. The gene calls are TRBV6-6 and TRBJ1-4; D gene ambiguous. The V end lost 4 bases, the J end lost 10 bases, and 16 bases lay between the germline ends. This CDR3 contains 14 residues. CDR1 MNHNY and CDR2 SVGAGI come from the germline V gene (reference sequence). CDR3 sequence reads: CASSSNRVLGKLFF. The CDR3 DNA sequence: TGTGCCAGCAGTTCGAACCGGGTCCTGGGAAAACTGTTTTTT.

This clone was seen a handful of times. This chain uses TRBV6-1 with TRBJ2-5; possibly TRBD2 for D (6 bases). V lost 4 bases to trimming and J lost 5 bases, with 11 bases between them. Germline CDR1 and CDR2: MNHNS and SASEGT. The CDR3 spans 13 residues. DNA of the CDR3: TGTGCCAGCAGTGTGGAGGGATGGGAGACCCAGTACTTC. Protein: CASSVEGWETQYF.

This clone was seen a handful of times. The chain uses TRBV30 and TRBJ1-5; a possible D gene is TRBD1 (5 bases). The CDR3 has 15 residues. V was pared by 3 bases and J by 7 bases, with 19 bases between. CDR1 and CDR2 from the germline V gene are GTSNPN and SVGIG (reference sequence). The chain's CDR3 is CAWSRGSRAEQPQHF. The DNA of the CDR3 is TGTGCCTGGAGCCGGGGGTCCAGGGCGGAGCAGCCCCAGCATTTT. Looking up the rest from reference TRBV30 and TRBJ1-5 gives the full variable domain: SQTIHQWPATLVQPVGSPLSLECTVEGTSNPNLYWYRQAAGRGLQLLFYSVGIGQISSEVPQNLSASRPQDRQFILSSKKLLLSDSGFYLCAWSRGSRAEQPQHFGDGTRLSIL.

The V and J genes are TRBV6-1 and TRBJ2-7, with TRBD2 as a possible D gene (6 bases). Per germline, CDR1 MNHNS and CDR2 SASEGT. V was clipped by 6 bases and J by 1 base, with 16 bases between them. This CDR3 has 15 amino acids. The CDR3 bases are TGTGCCAGCAGGCCATTTTTAGCGGTGTCCTACGAGCAGTACTTC. It yields the protein CASRPFLAVSYEQYF.

The sample holds one count of this clone. The chain uses TRBV27 and TRBJ2-1; D is possibly TRBD2 (6 bases). Trimming took 6 bases from V and 8 from J, leaving 20 bases between them. The length of the CDR3 is 15 residues. CDR1 is MNHEY and CDR2 is SMNVEV in the germline V gene (reference sequence). The CDR3 reads CASRPRWTTDDEQFF. As DNA, the CDR3 is TGTGCCAGCAGACCCCGGTGGACTACCGACGATGAGCAGTTCTTC.